Listed here are 5 T cell receptor beta chains from one sample, sequenced in a study of cytomegalovirus exposure and HLA in healthy donors. The PCR used 60 Vbeta and 13 Jbeta primers. Some clones are missing from TCRdb's copy, which holds only in-frame ones; the method was immunoSEQ multiplex PCR. The sample holds more than 85,000 clones; 76% are singletons and the top ten take around 15%. The sequencing sample was made of PBMCs. These receptors were collected from a man aged 25-45 years in good health and CMV-seropositive.

This clone was seen a few times. The CDR3 nucleotides read TGCGCCAGCAGCTATTGGTTATGGCCGGGAAGCCCCTACGAGCAGTACTTC. As protein: CASSYWLWPGSPYEQYF. The chain carries TRBV5-1 and TRBJ2-7; possibly TRBD2 for D (5 bases). V lost 3 bases and J 2 bases, leaving 21 bases between the germline ends. Germline V CDR1 and CDR2: SGHRS, YFSETQ. There are 17 residues in the CDR3.

This clone was picked up a small number of times. The rearrangement joins TRBV2 to TRBJ2-2; the D gene is possibly TRBD2 (6 bases). This CDR3 region has 15 residues. Trimming left V 8 bases short and J 2 bases short, with 15 bases between. Germline CDR1 is SNHLY and CDR2 is FYNNEI. Here the CDR3 reads CASRPWDFNTGELFF. In DNA, the CDR3 is TGTGCCAGCCGCCCCTGGGACTTCAACACCGGGGAGCTGTTTTTT.

The gene calls are TRBV30 and TRBJ2-2, with 8 bases identical to TRBD1. Germline V lookup: CDR1 GTSNPN, CDR2 SVGIG (reference sequence). After removal of 2 bases from V and 6 bases from J, the junction contained 5 bases not matched to a gene. The length of the CDR3 is 14 residues. CDR3 sequence reads: CAWSTGQGPGELFF. CDR3 coding DNA: TGTGCCTGGAGTACCGGACAGGGTCCCGGGGAGCTGTTTTTT.

The chain recombines TRBV19 with TRBJ2-4; D perhaps matches TRBD1 (6 bases). The CDR3 consists of 16 residues. Germline V gives CDR1 LNHDA, CDR2 SQIVND (reference sequence). Trimming left V 4 bases short and J 5 bases short, with 18 bases between. The CDR3 here is CASSTNEGKGENIQYF. DNA for the CDR3: TGTGCCAGTAGTACGAACGAGGGGAAGGGGGAAAACATTCAGTACTTC.

Written as DNA, the CDR3 is TGCGCCAGCAGCCAAGTCGAGGCGGGGGAGAATCAAGAGACCCAGTACTTC. Residues: CASSQVEAGENQETQYF. The chain joins TRBV4-1 to TRBJ2-5; TRBD2 matches 7 bases. The CDR3 covers 17 residues. Losses at the gene ends were 1 base for V and 2 bases for J; bases not matched to a gene: 10. Per the germline V gene, CDR1 is MGHRA and CDR2 is YSYEKL.